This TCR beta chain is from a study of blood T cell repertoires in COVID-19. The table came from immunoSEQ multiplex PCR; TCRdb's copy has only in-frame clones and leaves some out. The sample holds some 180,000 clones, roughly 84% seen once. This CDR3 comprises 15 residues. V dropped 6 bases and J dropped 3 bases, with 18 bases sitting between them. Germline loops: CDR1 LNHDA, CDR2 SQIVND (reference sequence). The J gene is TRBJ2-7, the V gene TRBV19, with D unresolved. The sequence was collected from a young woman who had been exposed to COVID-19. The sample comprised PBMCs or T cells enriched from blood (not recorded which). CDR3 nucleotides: TGTGCCAGTAGCCCTACGCCCCAGGTTTTCTACGAGCAGTACTTC. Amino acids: CASSPTPQVFYEQYF.